This T cell receptor beta chain was recorded in a study of graft-versus-host responses after intestinal transplantation (TCRdb year 2021). Broadly, across the study: Multivisceral, liver-intestinal, or isolated intestinal transplants were received by the recipients. Every recipient was given anti-thymocyte globulin induction, followed by 2 to 4 years of maintenance tacrolimus and steroids. Bulk TCR-beta CDR3 sequencing was used to track graft-versus-host and host-versus-graft alloreactive T cell clones in the graft, circulation and bone marrow after intestinal transplantation. To identify alloreactive clones, pre-transplant mixed lymphocyte reaction products were sequenced and compared with unstimulated pre-transplant donor and recipient T cells. A cohort of about two dozen intestinal transplant recipients, including one retransplant, was enrolled, and a few patients lacking pretransplant specimens were excluded. A peak of at least 4% donor T cells among recipient peripheral blood mononuclear cells was the definition used for donor T cell macrochimerism. Samples from three later patients were sequenced in-house on an Illumina MiSeq with MiXCR processing rather than by the commercial service. The research as a whole found: Early after transplant, peak levels of circulating GvH clones were found to be associated with declines in HvG clones. In the allografts of patients with donor T cell macrochimerism, GvH to HvG T cell clonal ratios were high. The conclusions were limited by the relatively low number and heterogeneity of the intestinal transplant patients. GvH clones were detected in recipient bone marrow, and some appeared earlier in ileal mucosa or blood, consistent with an intestinal mucosal origin.

The library came from the immunoSEQ multiplex PCR assay. For most patients, high-throughput TCR-beta CDR3 sequencing of genomic DNA was performed by Adaptive Biotechnologies. As for the original processing: TCR sequencing data for roughly 17 patients were retrieved from Adaptive's ImmunoSEQ software; three other patients were processed with MiXCR and VDJtools. CDR3 nucleotide sequences shared between donor and recipient were removed because their origin could not be assigned. At least 2-fold expansion over unstimulated cells and a minimum CFSE-low frequency of 0.002% (template counts) or 0.001% (read counts) were required for clones to be classified as alloreactive. A clone was considered mappable if detected in the sequenced pre-transplant spleen, lymph node, or MLR CFSE-low populations of the donor or recipient. Cumulative frequency of alloreactive clones was calculated as a percentage of all sequences weighted by copy number. TCRdb re-hosts the immuneACCESS table, in-frame sequences only. Its copies lack some clones; in the studies checked, an unresolved V gene accounts for under half of them, and the cause for the rest is not known. The V and J calls and clone size come from that table; D and trimming were worked out from the DNA. Present in this sample are around 30,000 clones, around 90% of which were seen just once. The ten top clones hold about 9.9% of the sample.

Blood samples were collected up to 4 times in the first month after transplant and then at least monthly when available. As concerns this clone: The clone's antigen remains unknown. Base qualities are not at hand, and no much larger clone is one base apart.

Trimming removed 6 bases from V and 1 base from J, leaving 17 bases between the germline ends. The CDR3 runs 16 residues from the cysteine to the phenylalanine. Just CDR3 DNA is preserved here, 48 bases in frame from base 1. According to the germline V gene (reference sequence), CDR1 reads SEHNR and CDR2 reads FQNEAQ. The rearrangement joined TRBV7-9 to TRBJ2-3; the D element could tentatively be TRBD1 or TRBD2, as 5 bases agree for each. This clonotype originated in a human patient who received an intestinal transplant, so some T cells may come from the graft donor. Sample: PBMCs, taken around 430 days after intestinal transplantation. The CDR3 in this case is CASRRGGEPGTDTQYF. The nucleotide sequence is TGTGCCAGCAGGAGGGGTGGGGAGCCCGGCACAGATACGCAGTATTTT. Here the CDR3 is joined to the reference TRBV7-9 and TRBJ2-3 genes, and the full variable domain is: DTGVSQNPRHKITKRGQNVTFRCDPISEHNRLYWYRQTLGQGPEFLTYFQNEAQLEKSRLLSDRFSAERPKGSFSTLEIQRTEQGDSAMYLCASRRGGEPGTDTQYFGPGTRLTVL.